The text below deals with one T cell receptor beta chain. Its antigen is not known. The CDR3 consists of 14 residues. Trimming took 3 bases from V and 4 from J, leaving 12 bases between them. CDR1 MNHEY and CDR2 SMNVEV come from the germline V gene (reference sequence). This specimen belongs to a study of shared clonotypes between healthy human individuals. Whole-study results and caveats: Non-shared clonotypes had lower generation probabilities than clonotypes shared by all four sorted-subset donors. In the sorted subsets, rarefaction showed sequencing was incomplete despite large depth. How much donors shared clonotypes was expected to be affected by sequencing depth. Clonotype sharing across four donors was observed for about 5.2% of naive CD4 clonotypes.

Sequencing was performed with immunoSEQ multiplex PCR; in TCRdb, only in-frame clones are kept and a portion is missing. Found here are around 100,000 clones, about 72% of them singletons; the top ten hold around 26%. The sequenced material came from memory CD8+ T cells sorted from blood. Subset denoted: CD45RO+ cells pooled with CCR7-negative TemRA cells. The receptor comes from a woman aged 25 to 39 in good health. The rearrangement uses TRBV27 and TRBJ1-1; D remains unclear. The CDR3 region is CASSFQRLGTEAFF. In DNA, the CDR3 is TGTGCCAGCAGTTTTCAACGGTTGGGCACTGAAGCTTTCTTT.